This record covers a single T cell receptor beta chain. What it binds is not known. Using immunoSEQ multiplex PCR, the repertoire was profiled, and TCRdb retains in-frame clones only, with some absent. The table includes approximately 15,000 clones, approximately 84% detected once. This record comes from a study of somatic mutations in cytotoxic T cells in rheumatoid arthritis. Overall study findings and caveats: Patients with rheumatoid arthritis, but not healthy controls, had CD8+ clonality that increased with age. More than 20% of CD8+ cells belonged to the largest clone in about an eighth of the roughly 65 patients. The antigen targets of the expanded CD8+ clones were unknown.

This CDR3 comprises 14 residues. From germline, CDR1 is MNHNS and CDR2 SASEGT. V was trimmed by 6 bases and J by 0 bases, leaving 11 bases between them. V usage is TRBV6-1 and J usage is TRBJ1-1; D unresolved. Sequencing input: CD8+ T cells sorted from blood. The sequence was obtained from an adult with rheumatoid arthritis. CDR3 in amino acids: CASRADSMNTEAFF. The CDR3 nucleotides are TGTGCCAGCAGAGCAGACTCCATGAACACTGAAGCTTTCTTT.